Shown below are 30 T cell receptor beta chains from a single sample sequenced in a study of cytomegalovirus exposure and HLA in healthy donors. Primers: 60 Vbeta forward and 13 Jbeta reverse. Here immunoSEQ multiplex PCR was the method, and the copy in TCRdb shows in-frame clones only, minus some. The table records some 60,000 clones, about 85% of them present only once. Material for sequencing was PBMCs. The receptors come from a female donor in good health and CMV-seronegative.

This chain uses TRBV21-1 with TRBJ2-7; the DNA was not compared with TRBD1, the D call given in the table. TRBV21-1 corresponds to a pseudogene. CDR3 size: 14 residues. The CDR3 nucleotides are TGTGCCAGCAGCAAAGGCTTAGGGGCCTACGAGCAGTACTTC. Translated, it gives CASSKGLGAYEQYF.

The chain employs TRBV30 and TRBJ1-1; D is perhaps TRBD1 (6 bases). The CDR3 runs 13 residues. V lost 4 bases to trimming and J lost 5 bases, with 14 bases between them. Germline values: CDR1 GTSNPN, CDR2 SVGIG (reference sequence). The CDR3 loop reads CAWNLRGGTEAFF. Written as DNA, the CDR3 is TGTGCCTGGAATCTCAGGGGCGGGACTGAAGCTTTCTTT. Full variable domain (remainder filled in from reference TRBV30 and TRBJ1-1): SQTIHQWPATLVQPVGSPLSLECTVEGTSNPNLYWYRQAAGRGLQLLFYSVGIGQISSEVPQNLSASRPQDRQFILSSKKLLLSDSGFYLCAWNLRGGTEAFFGQGTRLTVV.

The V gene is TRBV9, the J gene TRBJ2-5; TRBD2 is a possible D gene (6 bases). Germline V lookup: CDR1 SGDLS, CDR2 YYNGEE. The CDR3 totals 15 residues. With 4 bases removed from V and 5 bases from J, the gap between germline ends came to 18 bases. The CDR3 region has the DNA TGTGCCAGCAGCCCGCGGGACTCGCTGGGGGAGACCCAGTACTTC. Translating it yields CASSPRDSLGETQYF.

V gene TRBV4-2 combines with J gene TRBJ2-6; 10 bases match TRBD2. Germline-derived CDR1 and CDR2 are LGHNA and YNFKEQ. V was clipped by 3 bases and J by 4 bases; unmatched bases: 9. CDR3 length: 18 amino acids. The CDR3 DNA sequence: TGTGCCAGCAGCCACCCAGCGGGAGGGCCATCCGGGGCCAACGTCCTGACTTTC. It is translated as CASSHPAGGPSGANVLTF.

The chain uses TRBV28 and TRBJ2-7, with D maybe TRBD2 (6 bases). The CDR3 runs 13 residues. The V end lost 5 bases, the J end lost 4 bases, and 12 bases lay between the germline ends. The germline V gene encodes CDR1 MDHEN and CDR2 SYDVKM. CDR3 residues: CASSTGTLYEQYF. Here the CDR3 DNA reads TGTGCCAGCAGTACCGGGACTCTTTACGAGCAGTACTTC.

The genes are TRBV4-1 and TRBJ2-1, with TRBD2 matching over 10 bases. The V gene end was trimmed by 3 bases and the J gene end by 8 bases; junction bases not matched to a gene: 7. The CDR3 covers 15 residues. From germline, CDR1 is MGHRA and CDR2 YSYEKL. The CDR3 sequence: CASSQLSGGADEQFF. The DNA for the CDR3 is TGCGCCAGCAGCCAGCTAAGCGGGGGGGCCGATGAGCAGTTCTTC.

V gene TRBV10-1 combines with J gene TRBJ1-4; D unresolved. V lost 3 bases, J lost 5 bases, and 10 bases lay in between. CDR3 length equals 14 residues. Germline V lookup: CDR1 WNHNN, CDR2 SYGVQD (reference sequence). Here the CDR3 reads CASSDGRGNEKLFF. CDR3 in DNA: TGCGCCAGCAGTGACGGGAGAGGGAATGAAAAACTGTTTTTT.

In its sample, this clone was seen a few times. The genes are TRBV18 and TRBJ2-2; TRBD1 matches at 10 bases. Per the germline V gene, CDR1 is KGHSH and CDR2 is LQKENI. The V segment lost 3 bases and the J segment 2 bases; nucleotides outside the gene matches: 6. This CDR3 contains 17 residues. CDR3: CASSPPGTGVNTGELFF. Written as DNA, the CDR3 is TGTGCCAGCTCACCGCCCGGGACAGGGGTTAACACCGGGGAGCTGTTTTTT.

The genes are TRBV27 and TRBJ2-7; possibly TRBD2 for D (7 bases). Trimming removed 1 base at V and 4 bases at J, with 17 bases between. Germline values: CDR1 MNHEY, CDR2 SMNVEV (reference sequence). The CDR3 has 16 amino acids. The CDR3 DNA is TGTGCCAGCAGTTTATTCGGGACACGGGGAGGGTACGAGCAGTACTTC. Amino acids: CASSLFGTRGGYEQYF.

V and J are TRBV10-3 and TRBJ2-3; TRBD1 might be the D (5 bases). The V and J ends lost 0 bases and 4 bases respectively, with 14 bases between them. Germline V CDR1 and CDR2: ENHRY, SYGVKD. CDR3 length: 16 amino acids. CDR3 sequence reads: CAISESIQGGSDTQYF. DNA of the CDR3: TGTGCCATCAGTGAGTCGATTCAGGGTGGTTCAGATACGCAGTATTTT.

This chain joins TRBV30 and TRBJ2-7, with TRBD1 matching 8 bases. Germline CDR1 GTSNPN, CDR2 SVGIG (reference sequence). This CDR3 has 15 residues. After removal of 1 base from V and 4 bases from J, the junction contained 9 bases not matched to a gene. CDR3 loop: CAWSAKGQGRYEQYF. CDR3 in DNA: TGTGCCTGGAGTGCAAAAGGACAGGGCCGGTACGAGCAGTACTTC.

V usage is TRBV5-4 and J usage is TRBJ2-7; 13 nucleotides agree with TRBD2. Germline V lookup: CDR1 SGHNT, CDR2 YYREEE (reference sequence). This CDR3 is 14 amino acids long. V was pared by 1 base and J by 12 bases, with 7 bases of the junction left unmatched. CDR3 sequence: CASSLSGTSGVGYF. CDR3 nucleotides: TGTGCCAGCAGCTTGTCCGGGACTAGCGGGGTCGGGTACTTC.

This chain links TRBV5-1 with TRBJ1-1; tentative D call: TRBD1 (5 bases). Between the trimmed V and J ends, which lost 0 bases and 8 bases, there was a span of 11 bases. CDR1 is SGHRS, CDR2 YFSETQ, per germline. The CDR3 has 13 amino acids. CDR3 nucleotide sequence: TGCGCCAGCAGCTTGGCTCGGACACGAGAAGCTTTCTTT. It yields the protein CASSLARTREAFF.

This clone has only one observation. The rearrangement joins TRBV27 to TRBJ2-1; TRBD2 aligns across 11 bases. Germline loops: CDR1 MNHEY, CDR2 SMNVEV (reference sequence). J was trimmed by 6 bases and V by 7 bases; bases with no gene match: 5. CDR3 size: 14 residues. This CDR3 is CASNLAGGINEQFF. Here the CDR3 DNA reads TGTGCCAGCAACCTAGCGGGAGGAATCAATGAGCAGTTCTTC.

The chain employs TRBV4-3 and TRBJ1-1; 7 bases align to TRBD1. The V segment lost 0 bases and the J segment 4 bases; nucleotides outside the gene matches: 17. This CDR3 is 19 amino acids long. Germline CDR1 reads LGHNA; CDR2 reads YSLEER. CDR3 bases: TGCGCCAGCAGCCAAGACCTCAAACAGGGGAGCGCGGGAACCACTGAAGCTTTCTTT. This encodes CASSQDLKQGSAGTTEAFF.

CDR3 sequence (DNA): TGTGCCAGCAGCTTAGAAACAGGGTTGAGAACTGAAGCTTTCTTT. Protein sequence: CASSLETGLRTEAFF. This rearrangement joins TRBV11-2 to TRBJ1-1; maybe TRBD1 (6 bases). The CDR3 contains 15 residues. Looked up from germline, CDR1 is SGHAT and CDR2 is FQNNGV. Trimming removed 0 bases from V and 5 bases from J, with 13 bases in between.

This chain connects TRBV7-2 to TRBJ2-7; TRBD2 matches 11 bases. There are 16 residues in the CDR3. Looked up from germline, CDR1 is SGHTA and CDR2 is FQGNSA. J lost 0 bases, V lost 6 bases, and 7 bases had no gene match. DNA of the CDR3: TGTGCCAGCAGTCAAACTAGCGGGAGCCCCTCCTACGAGCAGTACTTC. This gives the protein CASSQTSGSPSYEQYF.

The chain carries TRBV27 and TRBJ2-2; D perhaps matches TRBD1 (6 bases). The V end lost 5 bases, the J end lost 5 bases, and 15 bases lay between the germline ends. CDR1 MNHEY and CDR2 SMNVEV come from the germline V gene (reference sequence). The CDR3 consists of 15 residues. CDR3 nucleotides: TGTGCCAGCAGTCGCAAACCAACAGGGACCGGGGAGCTGTTTTTT. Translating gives CASSRKPTGTGELFF.

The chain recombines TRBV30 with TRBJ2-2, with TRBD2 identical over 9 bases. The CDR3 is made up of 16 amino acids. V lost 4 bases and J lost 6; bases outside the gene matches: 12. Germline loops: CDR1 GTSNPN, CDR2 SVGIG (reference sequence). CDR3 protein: CAWTLESGRISGELFF. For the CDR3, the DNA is TGTGCCTGGACCCTCGAGAGCGGGAGGATTTCCGGGGAGCTGTTTTTT.

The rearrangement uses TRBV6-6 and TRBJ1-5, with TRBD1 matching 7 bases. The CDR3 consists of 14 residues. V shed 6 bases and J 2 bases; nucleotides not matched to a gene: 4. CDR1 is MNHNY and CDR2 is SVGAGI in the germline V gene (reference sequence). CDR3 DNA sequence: TGTGCCAGCAGACCAGGACAGGGCAATCAGCCCCAGCATTTT. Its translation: CASRPGQGNQPQHF.

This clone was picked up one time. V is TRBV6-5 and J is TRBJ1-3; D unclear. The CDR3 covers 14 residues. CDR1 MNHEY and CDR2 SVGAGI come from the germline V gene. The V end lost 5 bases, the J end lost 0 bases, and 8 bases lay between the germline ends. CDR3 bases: TGTGCCAGCAGTCCTACGCTCTCTGGAAACACCATATATTTT. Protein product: CASSPTLSGNTIYF.

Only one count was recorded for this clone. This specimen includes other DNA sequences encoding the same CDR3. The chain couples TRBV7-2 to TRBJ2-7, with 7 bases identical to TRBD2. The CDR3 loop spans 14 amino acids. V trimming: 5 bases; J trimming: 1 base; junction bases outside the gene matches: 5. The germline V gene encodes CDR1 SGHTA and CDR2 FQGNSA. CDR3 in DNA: TGTGCCAGCAGCCTATGGGGGGGGTCCTACGAGCAGTACTTC. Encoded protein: CASSLWGGSYEQYF.

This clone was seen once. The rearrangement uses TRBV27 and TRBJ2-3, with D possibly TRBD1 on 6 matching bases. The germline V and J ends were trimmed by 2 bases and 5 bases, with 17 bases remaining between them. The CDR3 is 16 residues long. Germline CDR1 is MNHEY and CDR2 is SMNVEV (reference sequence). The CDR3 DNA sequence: TGTGCCAGCAGTTTAATTCCGGACAGCCGGGGAGATACGCAGTATTTT. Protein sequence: CASSLIPDSRGDTQYF.

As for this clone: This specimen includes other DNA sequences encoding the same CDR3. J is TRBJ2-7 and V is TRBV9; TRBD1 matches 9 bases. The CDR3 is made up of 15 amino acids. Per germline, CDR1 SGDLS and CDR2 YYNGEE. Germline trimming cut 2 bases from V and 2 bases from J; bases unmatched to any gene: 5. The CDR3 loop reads CASSVAGTGPYEQYF. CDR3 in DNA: TGTGCCAGCAGCGTCGCCGGGACAGGGCCCTACGAGCAGTACTTC.

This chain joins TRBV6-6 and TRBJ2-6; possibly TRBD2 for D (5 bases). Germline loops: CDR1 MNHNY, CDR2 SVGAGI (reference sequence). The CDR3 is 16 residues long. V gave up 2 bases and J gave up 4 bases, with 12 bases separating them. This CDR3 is CASSYTEGTGANVLTF. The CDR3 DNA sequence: TGTGCCAGCAGTTACACCGAGGGAACCGGGGCCAACGTCCTGACTTTC.

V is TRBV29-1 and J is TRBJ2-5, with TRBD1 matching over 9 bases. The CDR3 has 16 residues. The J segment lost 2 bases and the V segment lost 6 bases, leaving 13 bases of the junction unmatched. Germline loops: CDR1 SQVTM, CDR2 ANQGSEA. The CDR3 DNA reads TGCAGCGTACCCGGGACAGGGAATCGGTGGCAAGAGACCCAGTACTTC. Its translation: CSVPGTGNRWQETQYF.

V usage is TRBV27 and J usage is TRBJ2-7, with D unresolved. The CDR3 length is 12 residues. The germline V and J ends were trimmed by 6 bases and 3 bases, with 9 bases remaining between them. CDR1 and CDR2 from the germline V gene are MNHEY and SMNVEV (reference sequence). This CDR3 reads CASSADFYEQYF. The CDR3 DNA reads TGTGCCAGCAGCGCGGATTTCTACGAGCAGTACTTC.

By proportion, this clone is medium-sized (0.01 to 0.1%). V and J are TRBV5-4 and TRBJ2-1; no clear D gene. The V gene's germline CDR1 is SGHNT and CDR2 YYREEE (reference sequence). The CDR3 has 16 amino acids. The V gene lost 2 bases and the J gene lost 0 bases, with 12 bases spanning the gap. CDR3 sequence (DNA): TGTGCCAGCAGCTTTGCCTACTTAAGCTCCTACAATGAGCAGTTCTTC. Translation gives CASSFAYLSSYNEQFF.

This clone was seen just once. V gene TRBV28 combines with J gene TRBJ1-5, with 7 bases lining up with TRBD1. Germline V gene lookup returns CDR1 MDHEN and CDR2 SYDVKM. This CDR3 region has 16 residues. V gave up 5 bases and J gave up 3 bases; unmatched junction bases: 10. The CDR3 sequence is CASSIKRTGFNQPQHF. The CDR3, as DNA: TGTGCCAGCAGTATAAAAAGGACAGGCTTCAATCAGCCCCAGCATTTT.

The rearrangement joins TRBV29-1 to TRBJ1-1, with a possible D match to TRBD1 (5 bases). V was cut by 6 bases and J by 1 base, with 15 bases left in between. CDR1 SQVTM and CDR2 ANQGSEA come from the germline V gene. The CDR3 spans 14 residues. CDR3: CSVRSRVPNTEAFF. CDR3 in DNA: TGCAGCGTCCGAAGCAGGGTCCCGAACACTGAAGCTTTCTTT.